These 4 T cell receptor beta chains were sequenced from one sample in a study of Ad26.COV2.S vaccination and SARS-CoV-2 variants. Profiled with immunoSEQ multiplex PCR; TCRdb holds only in-frame clones, not every one. Here the sample spans about 440,000 clones, about 92% being singletons. The sample's treatment: some 20 received Ad26.COV2.S at low or high dose, single or two shots; about five received placebo; per-sample allocation not given. Sampling took place 63 days after the first vaccine or placebo injection. Sequencing was performed on peripheral blood, taken in a trial of Ad26.COV2.S vaccine versus placebo. The receptors derive from a person between 18 and 60 years old who received the Ad26.COV2.S COVID-19 vaccine or a placebo.

CDR3 amino acids: CAWKPPGLAVTGELFF. Written as DNA, the CDR3 is TGTGCCTGGAAACCTCCGGGACTAGCGGTCACCGGGGAGCTGTTTTTT. The rearrangement uses TRBV30 and TRBJ2-2, with TRBD2 matching 11 bases. Losses at the gene ends were 4 bases for V and 4 bases for J; bases not matched to a gene: 8. The CDR3 has 16 amino acids. Per germline, CDR1 GTSNPN and CDR2 SVGIG (reference sequence). The whole variable domain, filled in from reference TRBV30 and TRBJ2-2, reads SQTIHQWPATLVQPVGSPLSLECTVEGTSNPNLYWYRQAAGRGLQLLFYSVGIGQISSEVPQNLSASRPQDRQFILSSKKLLLSDSGFYLCAWKPPGLAVTGELFFGEGSRLTVL.

V and J are TRBV19 and TRBJ2-5; the match to TRBD2 covers 7 bases. The germline V gene encodes CDR1 LNHDA and CDR2 SQIVND (reference sequence). The V and J ends lost 6 bases and 4 bases, in that order; junction bases with no gene match: 8. This CDR3 region has 14 residues. In nucleotides, the CDR3 is TGTGCCAGTAGCTCTACACTAGCGTCAGAGACCCAGTACTTC. Its protein product is CASSSTLASETQYF.

This chain uses TRBV6-2 or TRBV6-3 with TRBJ1-5; TRBD1 matches at 7 bases. The V gene end was trimmed by 0 bases and the J gene end by 1 base; junction bases not matched to a gene: 6. Germline CDR1 is MNHEY and CDR2 is SVGEGT. CDR3 length: 17 residues. CDR3 sequence reads: CASSYSSKGASNQPQHF. DNA of the CDR3: TGTGCCAGCAGTTACTCGTCTAAGGGGGCGAGCAATCAGCCCCAGCATTTT.

The J gene is TRBJ2-7, the V gene TRBV4-2; TRBD2 agrees at 8 bases. Germline V gene data show CDR1 as LGHNA and CDR2 as YNFKEQ. The CDR3 runs 15 residues. The V gene end was trimmed by 0 bases and the J gene end by 4 bases; junction bases not matched to a gene: 5. For the CDR3, the DNA is TGTGCCAGCAGCCAAGATAGAAGCGGGAGTTACGAGCAGTACTTC. Protein: CASSQDRSGSYEQYF.